This TCR beta chain comes out of a study of cytomegalovirus exposure and HLA in healthy donors. Study-level results: An apparent linkage of common viral pathogens to several of the most significant clusters emerged in a later analysis. The study labeled more than 150 TCR beta chains cytomegalovirus-associated. DRB1 had the most TCR associations and HLA-C the fewest, a later analysis found, with rates varying by HLA locus. Clonal expansion was found to be greater in HLA-associated TCR beta chains than in equally common others in a later analysis.

The CDR3 consists of 14 residues. Germline V lookup: CDR1 MNHNS, CDR2 SASEGT. The ends lost 6 bases at V and 0 bases at J; junction bases unmatched: 2. This clone has just one count. Its cognate antigen is unknown. The PCR employed 60 Vbeta primers together with 13 Jbeta primers. Sequencing used immunoSEQ multiplex PCR; TCRdb keeps in-frame clones, though not all of them. The table lists around 140,000 clones, about 80% of them singletons. Sequenced: PBMCs. The chain is built from TRBV6-1 and TRBJ1-3, with 7 bases aligning to TRBD1. The receptor's source is a man aged 30 to 45 in good health and CMV-seropositive. CDR3 DNA sequence: TGTGCCAGCAGAGACAGGGCCTCTGGAAACACCATATATTTT. Translated, it gives CASRDRASGNTIYF.